This is a list of T cell receptor beta chains from one sample in a study of response to subunit inactivated influenza vaccine. Each CDR3 protein gets one entry after TCRdb re-called the RT-PCR reads with MiXCR. The sample has roughly 570,000 distinct CDR3 sequences; 11% to 15% are singletons. The sample here was PBMCs from blood, taken about 13 days after vaccination. The receptors were sampled from a man aged 50 to 59 who received an inactivated influenza vaccine. The CDR3 runs from the conserved cysteine through the conserved F or W. A D gene is named only where the DNA matches it firmly. For some rows the clone size is stated as once, few or many, or as a class when expanded; others skip it.

>TRBJ2-3|-|TRBV2|-
TGTGCCAGCAGTGATAAGAGGCAGTATTTT
CASSDKRQYF
>TRBJ2-3|TRBD2|TRBV4-2|few
TGTGCCAGCAGCCAAGTAAGCTTGCGGGAGAACACAGATACGCAGTATTTT
CASSQVSLRENTDTQYF
>TRBJ1-2|-|TRBV12-3/TRBV12-4|-
TGTGCCGGGTACAGGCTACAGGGTGGAATCTACACCTTC
CAGYRLQGGIYTF
>TRBJ2-7|TRBD2|TRBV7-2|many
TGTGCCAGCAGCTTAGAATTCGGGCTAGCGGGGGGAGAGCAGTACTTC
CASSLEFGLAGGEQYF
>TRBJ2-3|TRBD2|TRBV5-1|-
TGCGCCAGCTGCTTGACTAGCGGTAGCACAGATACGCAGTATTTT
CASCLTSGSTDTQYF
>TRBJ1-1|-|TRBV12-2|-
TGTGCACGATCCCGACCCACTGAAGCTTTCTTT
CARSRPTEAFF
>TRBJ1-1|TRBD1|TRBV29-1|many
TGCAGCGCCGCGGGCCTTCCTGGGGACAGGGTAGGGGTAGAAGCTTTCTTT
CSAAGLPGDRVGVEAFF
>TRBJ2-6|TRBD1|TRBV7-9|-
TGTGCCAGCAGCGCCCGACAGGGAAAAAGAGCCAACGTCCTGACTTTC
CASSARQGKRANVLTF
>TRBJ2-1|-|TRBV23-1|few
TGCGCCAGCAGTCAACCAAAGACCCGGAGCTCCTACAATGAGCAGTTCTTC
CASSQPKTRSSYNEQFF
>TRBJ2-4|TRBD2|TRBV7-2|-
TGTGCCAGCAGCTTAGTCGGGCGGGGGGCCCCAAACATTCAGTACTTC
CASSLVGRGAPNIQYF
>TRBJ1-1|-|TRBV6-1|-
TGTGCCAGCAGTGTACGGGACAAAGCTTTCTTT
CASSVRDKAFF
>TRBJ2-4|TRBD2|TRBV20-1|few
TGCAGTTCGGGGGAGGGGGCCAAAAACATTCAGTACTTC
CSSGEGAKNIQYF
>TRBJ2-6|-|TRBV12-3/TRBV12-4|few
TGTGCCAGCAGTTTAGCGCCGTCAGGAGCGGGGGCCAACGTCCTGACTTTC
CASSLAPSGAGANVLTF
>TRBJ2-2|-|TRBV11-2|-
TGTGCCAGCAGCTTAGGAGTCCGGGCCCCGAACACCGGGGAGCTGTTTTTT
CASSLGVRAPNTGELFF
>TRBJ1-4|-|TRBV5-1|many
TGCGCCAGCAGCCAACGACAAGCCCCTAATGAAAAACTGTTTTTT
CASSQRQAPNEKLFF
>TRBJ2-7|TRBD1|TRBV29-1|-
TGCAGCGTTGAATCCGGACAGGGGGGAACCTACGAGCAGTACTTC
CSVESGQGGTYEQYF
>TRBJ1-5|TRBD1|TRBV20-1|few
TGCAGTGCTAGAGACGGGACAGAGTATAGCAATCAGCCCCAGCATTTT
CSARDGTEYSNQPQHF
>TRBJ1-1|-|TRBV12-3/TRBV12-4|few
TGTGCCAGCAGTTTACCAAGGACAGCCAGTCCCACTGAAGCTTTCTTT
CASSLPRTASPTEAFF
>TRBJ2-4|-|TRBV18|-
TGTGCCAGCTCACCCGATAGCCAAAACATTCAGTACTTC
CASSPDSQNIQYF
>TRBJ1-1|-|TRBV7-9|-
TGTGCCAGCAGCCTCTCCCCGGGACGGACTAACACTGAAGCTTTCTTT
CASSLSPGRTNTEAFF
>TRBJ2-5|TRBD2|TRBV10-3|-
TGTGCCATCAGCGCCTCTGTGGGAGGGGAGACCCAGTACTTC
CAISASVGGETQYF
>TRBJ1-4|-|TRBV28|few
TGTGCCAGCAGTTCGGTACCGGGCCTAGATGAAAAACTGTTTTTT
CASSSVPGLDEKLFF
>TRBJ2-1|-|TRBV6-5|few
TGTGCCAGCAGTTCCCAGGGAGGTTACAATGAGCAGTTCTTC
CASSSQGGYNEQFF
>TRBJ2-1|-|TRBV6-1|-
TGTGCCAGCAGTCAAAGCTCCTACAATGAGCACTTCTTC
CASSQSSYNEHFF
>TRBJ2-1|-|TRBV12-3/TRBV12-4|-
TGTGCCAGCACTAAGACCGGGGGTGAGCAGTTCTTC
CASTKTGGEQFF
>TRBJ2-7|-|TRBV20-1|few
TGCAGTGCTAGATCACACCTGAGCTCCTACGAGCAGTACTTC
CSARSHLSSYEQYF
>TRBJ2-1|TRBD2|TRBV20-1|-
TGCAGTGCCCCCCGTCCGGCTAGCGGGAATGTGGGTGAGCAGTTCTTC
CSAPRPASGNVGEQFF
>TRBJ1-6|-|TRBV29-1|-
TGCAGCGGACCGGGCAGCTCCTATAATTCACCCCTCCACTTT
CSGPGSSYNSPLHF
>TRBJ2-1|TRBD2|TRBV27|-
TGTGCCAGCAGTTTTTGGGGGAGGGGCGATGAGCAGTTCTTC
CASSFWGRGDEQFF
>TRBJ2-3|TRBD2|TRBV18|-
TGTGCCAGCTCACCAAAGGCTAGCGGGCGTACGGCAGATACGCAGTATTTT
CASSPKASGRTADTQYF
>TRBJ2-3|TRBD2|TRBV9|few
TGTGCCAGCAGCGCAAACGGGGGGATAGGAGGGACAGATACGCAGTATTTT
CASSANGGIGGTDTQYF
>TRBJ2-1|-|TRBV12-3/TRBV12-4|-
TGTGCCAGCAGTGCAAAAAGCTCCTACACTGAGCAGTTCTTC
CASSAKSSYTEQFF
>TRBJ1-2|-|TRBV20-1|few
TGCAGTGCTAGAGCCGGGACACAATATGGCTACACCTTC
CSARAGTQYGYTF
>TRBJ2-1|TRBD2|TRBV28|-
TGTGCCAGCAGCCCGAGACTAGCGGGGGGATCCTACAATGAGCAGTTCTTC
CASSPRLAGGSYNEQFF
>TRBJ2-3|TRBD2|TRBV4-3|many
TGCGCCAGCAGCCAAGATGAAGGACTAGCGGGAGCCGGAGATACGCAGTATTTT
CASSQDEGLAGAGDTQYF
>TRBJ2-4|-|TRBV9|-
TGTGCCAGCCGCGCATCTGGGGACCTGAACATTCAGTACTTC
CASRASGDLNIQYF
>TRBJ2-2|TRBD1|TRBV25-1|once
TGTGCCAGCAGACCGACAGGGATCACCGGGGAGCTGTTTTTT
CASRPTGITGELFF
>TRBJ2-1|TRBD1|TRBV15|few
TGTGCCACCAGCATTGACAACAGGGGCTCCTACAATGAGCAGTTCTTC
CATSIDNRGSYNEQFF
>TRBJ2-7|-|TRBV15|few
TGTGCCACCAGCAGAATTGGGGCGGCGGACGAGCAGTACTTC
CATSRIGAADEQYF
>TRBJ1-1|-|TRBV9|-
TGTGCCAGCAGCGCAGAGACAGGTTTGGACACTGAAGCTTTCTTT
CASSAETGLDTEAFF
>TRBJ2-6|-|TRBV24-1|few
TGTGCCACCAGTGATTTCGTTCGGCGGGCAAGCTCTGGGGCCAACGTCCTGACTTTC
CATSDFVRRASSGANVLTF
>TRBJ2-4|-|TRBV11-2|-
TGTGCCAGCACCGAGGGTCTTGCCAAAAACATTCAGTACTTC
CASTEGLAKNIQYF
>TRBJ2-3|TRBD2|TRBV10-3|few
TGTGCCATCAGTGACCCGGGGGGGGATACGCAGTATTTT
CAISDPGGDTQYF
>TRBJ1-5|-|TRBV5-1|-
TGCGCCAGCAGCTTGGACAGGGACCCTCAGCCCCAGCATTTT
CASSLDRDPQPQHF
>TRBJ2-6|TRBD2|TRBV4-3|many
TGCGCCAGCAGCCAAGATGCGGGGGGCTCTGGGGCCAACGTCCTGACTTTC
CASSQDAGGSGANVLTF
>TRBJ2-3|-|TRBV7-2|-
TGTGCCAGCAGCTCTTCCCCCTCTGACAGCACAGATACGCAGTATTTT
CASSSSPSDSTDTQYF
>TRBJ1-2|-|TRBV6-1|-
TGTGCCAGCAGTGAAGCCAGGGGATTGGATGGCTACACCTTC
CASSEARGLDGYTF
>TRBJ2-7|TRBD2|TRBV20-1|-
TGCAGTGCCCCTAGCAGGGGAGGACTAGCGGGGACGCTCTCCTACGAGCAGTACTTC
CSAPSRGGLAGTLSYEQYF
>TRBJ2-3|-|TRBV7-9|-
TGTGCCAGCAGCGGCGGGCGCACAGATACGCAGTATTTT
CASSGGRTDTQYF
>TRBJ1-1|TRBD1|TRBV5-1|-
TGCGCCAGCATAAGACAGGGGAGAACGAACACTGAAGCTTTCTTT
CASIRQGRTNTEAFF
>TRBJ2-1|-|TRBV6-5|-
TGTGCCAGCAGTTACAGGGACAATCACAATGAGCAGTTCTTC
CASSYRDNHNEQFF
>TRBJ2-7|-|TRBV12-3/TRBV12-4|many
TGTGCCAGCAGGCAGGGTTACGAGCAGTACTTC
CASRQGYEQYF
>TRBJ1-3|-|TRBV6-1|-
TGTGCCAGCACCCCCCGGTTCTTCTCTGGAAACACCATATATTTT
CASTPRFFSGNTIYF
>TRBJ2-1|TRBD2|TRBV30|-
TGTGCCTGTGGGGGACTAGCGAGCTCCTACAATGAGCAGTTCTTC
CACGGLASSYNEQFF